This TCR beta chain was obtained from a study of OX40 agonist ivuxolimab in advanced cancers. Across the study: Patients took ivuxolimab, an agonistic anti-OX40 (CD134) antibody. All patients had ivuxolimab intravenously every 2 weeks at 0.01 to 10 mg/kg. Three patients, one with hepatocellular carcinoma and two with cutaneous melanoma, responded partially.

The length of the CDR3 is 17 residues. Germline V gives CDR1 KGHSH, CDR2 LQKENI. V gave up 2 bases and J gave up 1 base, with 17 bases separating them. Sequencing used immunoSEQ multiplex PCR; TCRdb keeps in-frame clones, though not all of them. The sample carries more than 40,000 clones, more than 70% recorded once. The TCR comes from an adult with an advanced solid tumor such as melanoma, head and neck, liver or kidney cancer. This chain links TRBV18 with TRBJ1-2; tentative D call: TRBD1 (5 bases). The sample in question was CD4+ or CD8+ T cells sorted from blood, obtained in a trial of the OX40 agonist ivuxolimab. CDR3: CASSPRLSEGDNYGYTF. The CDR3 DNA follows: TGTGCCAGCTCACCAAGGTTGAGTGAAGGGGATAACTATGGCTACACCTTC.